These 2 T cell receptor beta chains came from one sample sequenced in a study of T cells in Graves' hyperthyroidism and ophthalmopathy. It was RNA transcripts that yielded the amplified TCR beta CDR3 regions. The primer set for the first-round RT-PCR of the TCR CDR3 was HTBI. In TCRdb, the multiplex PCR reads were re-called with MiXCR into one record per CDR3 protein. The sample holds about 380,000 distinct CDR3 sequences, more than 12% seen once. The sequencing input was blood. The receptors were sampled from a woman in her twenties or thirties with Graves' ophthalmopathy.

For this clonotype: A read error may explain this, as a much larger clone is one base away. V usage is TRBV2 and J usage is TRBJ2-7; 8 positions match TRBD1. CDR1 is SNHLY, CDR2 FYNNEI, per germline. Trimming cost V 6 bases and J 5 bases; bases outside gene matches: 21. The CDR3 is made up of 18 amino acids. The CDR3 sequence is CASRPSRAAGGAINEQYF. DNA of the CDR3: TGTGCCAGCAGACCGTCCCGAGCAGCAGGGGGCGCGATAAACGAGCAGTACTTC.

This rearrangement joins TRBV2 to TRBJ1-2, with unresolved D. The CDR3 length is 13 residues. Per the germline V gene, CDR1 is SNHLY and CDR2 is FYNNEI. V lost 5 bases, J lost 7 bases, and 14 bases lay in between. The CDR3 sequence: CASSIPLTSGYTF. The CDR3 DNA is TGTGCCAGCAGTATACCGTTAACCTCTGGCTACACCTTC. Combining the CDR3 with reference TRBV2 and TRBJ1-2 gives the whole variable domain EPEVTQTPSHQVTQMGQEVILRCVPISNHLYFYWYRQILGQKVEFLVSFYNNEISEKSEIFDDQFSVERPDGSNFTLKIRSTKLEDSAMYFCASSIPLTSGYTFGSGTRLTVV.